Included here is one T cell receptor (beta chain) sequence, with context. These data originate in a study of blood T cell repertoires in COVID-19. Looked up from germline, CDR1 is KGHSH and CDR2 is LQKENI. The CDR3 contains 14 residues. V shed 10 bases, J shed 7 bases, and the junction held 15 bases outside the gene matches. Only in-frame clones appear in the TCRdb table, and some are missing; sequencing was by immunoSEQ multiplex PCR. The data contain approximately 88,000 clones, approximately 80% of them singletons. Material: peripheral blood. This chain connects TRBV18 to TRBJ1-2, with 7 positions matching TRBD1. This TCR came from a man between 65 and 85 years old with COVID-19, enrolled during active disease. The CDR3 region has the DNA TGTGCCACCTTCACCGGCGGCAGGGGGTTTGGCTACACCTTC. Residues: CATFTGGRGFGYTF. The full variable domain, rest sourced from reference TRBV18 and TRBJ1-2, is NAGVMQNPRHLVRRRGQEARLRCSPMKGHSHVYWYRQLPEEGLKFMVYLQKENIIDESGMPKERFSAEFPKEGPSILRIQQVVRGDSAAYFCATFTGGRGFGYTFGSGTRLTVV.